Reported below is one TCR beta chain. TCRdb keeps only in-frame clones here, not all; method: immunoSEQ multiplex PCR. The sample shows nearly 80,000 clones, 80% to 95% of them seen only once. This sample stems from a study of cytomegalovirus exposure and HLA in healthy donors. Germline V CDR1 and CDR2: SGHTA, FQGNSA. This CDR3 comprises 16 residues. The V and J ends lost 1 base and 0 bases respectively, with 10 bases between them. The rearrangement links TRBV7-2 to TRBJ2-4; D ambiguous. The sequenced material came from PBMCs. The source of this sequence is a woman aged 25 to 39 in good health and CMV-seronegative. CDR3 loop: CASSLVHSLAKNIQYF. As DNA, the CDR3 is TGTGCCAGCAGCTTAGTTCACAGCCTAGCCAAAAACATTCAGTACTTC.